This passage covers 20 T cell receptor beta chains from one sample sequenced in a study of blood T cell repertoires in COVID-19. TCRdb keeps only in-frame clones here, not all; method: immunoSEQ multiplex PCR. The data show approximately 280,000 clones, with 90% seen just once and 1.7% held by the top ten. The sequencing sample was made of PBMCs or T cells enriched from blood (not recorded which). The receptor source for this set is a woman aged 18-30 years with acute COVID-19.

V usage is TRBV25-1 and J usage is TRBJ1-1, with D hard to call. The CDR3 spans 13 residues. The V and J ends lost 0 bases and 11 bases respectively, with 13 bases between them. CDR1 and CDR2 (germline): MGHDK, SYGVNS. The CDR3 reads CASSEYVGQNAFF. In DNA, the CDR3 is TGTGCCAGCAGTGAATATGTTGGGCAGAACGCTTTCTTT.

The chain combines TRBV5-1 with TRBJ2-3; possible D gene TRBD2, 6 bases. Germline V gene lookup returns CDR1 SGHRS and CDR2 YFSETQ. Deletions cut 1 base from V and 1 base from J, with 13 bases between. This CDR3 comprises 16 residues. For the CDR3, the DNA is TGCGCCAGCAGCTTGAAGGCTAGCGTGGGCACAGATACGCAGTATTTT. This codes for CASSLKASVGTDTQYF.

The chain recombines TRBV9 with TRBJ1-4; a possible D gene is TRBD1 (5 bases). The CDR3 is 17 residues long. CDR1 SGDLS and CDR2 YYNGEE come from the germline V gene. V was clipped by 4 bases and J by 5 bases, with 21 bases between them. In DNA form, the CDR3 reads TGTGCCAGCAGCTTTGGTGGGGCCCTGGGAAGAAATGAAAAACTGTTTTTT. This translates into CASSFGGALGRNEKLFF.

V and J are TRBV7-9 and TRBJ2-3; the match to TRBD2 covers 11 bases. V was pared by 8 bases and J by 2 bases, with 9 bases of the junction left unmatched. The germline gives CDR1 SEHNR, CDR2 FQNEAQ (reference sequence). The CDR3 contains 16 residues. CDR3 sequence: CASHQLAGGNTDTQYF. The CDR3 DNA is TGTGCCAGCCATCAGCTAGCGGGAGGAAACACAGATACGCAGTATTTT. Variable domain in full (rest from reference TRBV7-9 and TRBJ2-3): DTGVSQNPRHKITKRGQNVTFRCDPISEHNRLYWYRQTLGQGPEFLTYFQNEAQLEKSRLLSDRFSAERPKGSFSTLEIQRTEQGDSAMYLCASHQLAGGNTDTQYFGPGTRLTVL.

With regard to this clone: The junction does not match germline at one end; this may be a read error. Here the CDR3 reads CASSQESGGPGGSIVF. The CDR3 nucleotides are TGCGCCAGCAGCCAAGAGAGTGGGGGCCCAGGGGGCTCTATTGTCTTT. V gene TRBV4-3 combines with J gene TRBJ1-1; TRBD1 matches at 8 bases. The CDR3 is made up of 16 amino acids. CDR1 is LGHNA and CDR2 is YSLEER in the germline V gene.

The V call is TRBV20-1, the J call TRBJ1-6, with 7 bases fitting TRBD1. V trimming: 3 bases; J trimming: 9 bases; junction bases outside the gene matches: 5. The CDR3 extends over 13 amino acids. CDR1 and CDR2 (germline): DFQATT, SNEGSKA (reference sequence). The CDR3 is CSASEGASSPLHF. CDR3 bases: TGCAGTGCTAGTGAGGGGGCTAGTTCACCCCTCCACTTT.

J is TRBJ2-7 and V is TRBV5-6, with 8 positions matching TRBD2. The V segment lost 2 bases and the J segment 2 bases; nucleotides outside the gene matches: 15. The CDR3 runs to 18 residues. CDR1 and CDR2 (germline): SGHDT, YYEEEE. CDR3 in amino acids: CASSFSPESKRGTYEQYF. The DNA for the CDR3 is TGTGCCAGCAGCTTTTCTCCTGAGTCGAAGCGGGGGACCTACGAGCAGTACTTC.

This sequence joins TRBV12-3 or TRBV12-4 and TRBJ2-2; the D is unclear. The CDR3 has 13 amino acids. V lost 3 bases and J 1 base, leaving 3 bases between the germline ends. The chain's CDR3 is CASSFRNTGELFF. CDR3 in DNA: TGTGCCAGCAGTTTTCGGAACACCGGGGAGCTGTTTTTT.

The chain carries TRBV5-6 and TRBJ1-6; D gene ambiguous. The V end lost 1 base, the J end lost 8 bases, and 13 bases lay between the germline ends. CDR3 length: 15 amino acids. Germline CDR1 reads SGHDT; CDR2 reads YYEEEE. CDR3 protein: CASSLREVRDSPLHF. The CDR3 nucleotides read TGTGCCAGCAGCTTGCGGGAGGTTAGGGATTCACCCCTCCACTTT.

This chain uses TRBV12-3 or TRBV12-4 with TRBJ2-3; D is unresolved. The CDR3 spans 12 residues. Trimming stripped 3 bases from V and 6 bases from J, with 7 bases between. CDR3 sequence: CASSFSLDTQYF. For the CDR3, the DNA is TGTGCCAGCAGTTTTAGTCTGGATACGCAGTATTTT.

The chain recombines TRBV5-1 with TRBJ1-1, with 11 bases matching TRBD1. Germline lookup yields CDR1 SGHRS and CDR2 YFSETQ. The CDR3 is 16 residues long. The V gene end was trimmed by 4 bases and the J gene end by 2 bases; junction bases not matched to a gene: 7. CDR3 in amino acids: CASSLDGTGGNTEAFF. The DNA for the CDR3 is TGCGCCAGCAGCCTTGATGGGACAGGGGGAAACACTGAAGCTTTCTTT.

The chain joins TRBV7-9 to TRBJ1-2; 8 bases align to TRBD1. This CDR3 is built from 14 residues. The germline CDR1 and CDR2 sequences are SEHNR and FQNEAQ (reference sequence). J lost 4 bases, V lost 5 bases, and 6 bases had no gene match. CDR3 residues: CASSPTGAPYGYTF. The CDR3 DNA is TGTGCCAGCAGCCCGACAGGGGCTCCCTATGGCTACACCTTC. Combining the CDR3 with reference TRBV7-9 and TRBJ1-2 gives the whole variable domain DTGVSQNPRHKITKRGQNVTFRCDPISEHNRLYWYRQTLGQGPEFLTYFQNEAQLEKSRLLSDRFSAERPKGSFSTLEIQRTEQGDSAMYLCASSPTGAPYGYTFGSGTRLTVV.

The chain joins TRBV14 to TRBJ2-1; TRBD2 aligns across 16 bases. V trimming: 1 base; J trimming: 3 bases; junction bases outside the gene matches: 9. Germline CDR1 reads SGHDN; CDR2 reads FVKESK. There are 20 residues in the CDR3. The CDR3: CASSQVPGLAGGWNYNEQFF. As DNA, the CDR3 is TGTGCCAGCAGCCAAGTCCCGGGACTAGCGGGAGGGTGGAACTACAATGAGCAGTTCTTC.

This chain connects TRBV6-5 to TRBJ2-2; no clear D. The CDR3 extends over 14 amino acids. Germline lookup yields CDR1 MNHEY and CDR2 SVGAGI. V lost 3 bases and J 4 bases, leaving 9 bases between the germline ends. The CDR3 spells CASSYRVITGELFF. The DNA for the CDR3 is TGTGCCAGCAGTTATCGGGTGATCACCGGGGAGCTGTTTTTT.

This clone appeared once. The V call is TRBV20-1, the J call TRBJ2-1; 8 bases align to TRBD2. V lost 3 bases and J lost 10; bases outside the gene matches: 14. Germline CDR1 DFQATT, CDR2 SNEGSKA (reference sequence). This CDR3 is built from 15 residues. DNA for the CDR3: TGCAGTGCTAGTGGAGCCATATCCGGGACTAGGGAGCAGTTCTTC. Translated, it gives CSASGAISGTREQFF.

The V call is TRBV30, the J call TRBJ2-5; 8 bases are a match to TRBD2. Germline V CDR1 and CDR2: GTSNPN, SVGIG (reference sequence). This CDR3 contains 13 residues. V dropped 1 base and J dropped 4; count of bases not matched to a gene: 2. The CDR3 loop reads CAWSELAGETQYF. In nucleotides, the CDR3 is TGTGCCTGGAGTGAGCTAGCGGGAGAGACCCAGTACTTC.

CDR3 region: CATLTGTYEQYF. DNA for the CDR3: TGTGCCACCCTGACAGGGACCTACGAGCAGTACTTC. The genes are TRBV2 and TRBJ2-7; 7 bases agree with TRBD1. Germline V CDR1 and CDR2: SNHLY, FYNNEI. J was trimmed by 2 bases and V by 10 bases; bases with no gene match: 5. The CDR3 totals 12 residues. Variable domain in full (rest from reference TRBV2 and TRBJ2-7): EPEVTQTPSHQVTQMGQEVILRCVPISNHLYFYWYRQILGQKVEFLVSFYNNEISEKSEIFDDQFSVERPDGSNFTLKIRSTKLEDSAMYFCATLTGTYEQYFGPGTRLTVT.

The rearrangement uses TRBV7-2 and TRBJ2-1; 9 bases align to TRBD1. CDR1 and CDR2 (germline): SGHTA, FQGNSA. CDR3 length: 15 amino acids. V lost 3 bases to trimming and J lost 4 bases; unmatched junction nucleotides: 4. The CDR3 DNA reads TGTGCCAGCAGCTTTGACAGGGGGGGGTACAATGAGCAGTTCTTC. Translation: CASSFDRGGYNEQFF.

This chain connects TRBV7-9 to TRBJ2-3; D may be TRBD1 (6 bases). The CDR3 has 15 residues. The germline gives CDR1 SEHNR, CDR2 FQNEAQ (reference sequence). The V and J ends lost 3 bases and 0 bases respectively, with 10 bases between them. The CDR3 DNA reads TGTGCCAGCAGCTTCCCAGGGGTTAGCACAGATACGCAGTATTTT. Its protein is CASSFPGVSTDTQYF. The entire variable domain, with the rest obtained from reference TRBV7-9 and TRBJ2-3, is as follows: DTGVSQNPRHKITKRGQNVTFRCDPISEHNRLYWYRQTLGQGPEFLTYFQNEAQLEKSRLLSDRFSAERPKGSFSTLEIQRTEQGDSAMYLCASSFPGVSTDTQYFGPGTRLTVL.

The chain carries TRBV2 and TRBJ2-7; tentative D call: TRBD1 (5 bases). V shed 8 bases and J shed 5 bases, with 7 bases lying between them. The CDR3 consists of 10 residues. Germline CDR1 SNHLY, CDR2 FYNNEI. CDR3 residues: CASGADEQYF. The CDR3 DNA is TGTGCCAGCGGGGCGGACGAGCAGTACTTC.